The clone carrying this T cell receptor beta chain was counted a single time. This specimen belongs to a study of tumor-infiltrating lymphocytes in oesophageal squamous cell carcinoma. TCRdb reprocessed the PCR reads via MiXCR and lists one record per CDR3 protein. The sample holds 15,000 to 20,000 distinct CDR3 sequences; 45% to 50% are singletons and the top ten take 23%. This CDR3 is built from 15 residues. Trimming took 7 bases from V and 0 from J, leaving 13 bases between them. In germline, CDR1 is SGHTA, CDR2 FQGNSA. The chain uses TRBV7-2 and TRBJ2-1; no definite D call. This TCR came from a male donor with esophageal squamous cell carcinoma. The sample consisted of esophageal tumor tissue. The DNA of the CDR3 is TGTGCCAGCACTCGTAATTCGTACTCCTACAATGAGCAGTTCTTC. Its protein product is CASTRNSYSYNEQFF.